This T cell receptor (beta chain) is drawn from a study of control samples from healthy donors and cancer patients. Sequenced by immunoSEQ multiplex PCR; TCRdb stores in-frame clones only, minus some. Of fewer than 250,000 clones in the sample, roughly nine tenths were seen once. The V gene's germline CDR1 is SGDLS and CDR2 YYNGEE. The CDR3 covers 15 residues. V was clipped by 0 bases and J by 12 bases, with 21 bases between them. The source is a man aged 25 to 40 in good health. Sequencing input: blood. The chain combines TRBV9 with TRBJ1-2; D unresolved. The CDR3 reads CASSVGPAHSQAHTF. As DNA, the CDR3 is TGTGCCAGCAGCGTAGGTCCAGCGCACAGCCAGGCGCACACCTTC.